These 5 T cell receptor beta chains came from one sample sequenced in a study of blood T cell repertoires in COVID-19. TCRdb's copy holds only in-frame clones and misses some; the assay was immunoSEQ multiplex PCR. The sample records approximately 100,000 clones, roughly 92% being singletons. Sample: peripheral blood. The source of these receptors is a man in his forties or fifties with active COVID-19.

This clone was picked up one time. This CDR3 reads CSARVGETQYF. DNA for the CDR3: TGCAGTGCTAGAGTCGGGGAGACCCAGTACTTC. The chain uses TRBV20-1 and TRBJ2-5; the D is unclear. Germline CDR1 reads DFQATT; CDR2 reads SNEGSKA (reference sequence). V was clipped by 1 base and J by 5 bases, with 5 bases between them. This CDR3 is built from 11 residues.

V gene TRBV19 combines with J gene TRBJ1-1; 10 nucleotides align to TRBD1. V shed 1 base, J shed 5 bases, and the junction held 7 bases outside the gene matches. Germline lookup yields CDR1 LNHDA and CDR2 SQIVND (reference sequence). This CDR3 comprises 16 residues. The CDR3 bases are TGTGCCAGTAGTATAGGGGAGACAGGGGGCTGGACTGAAGCTTTCTTT. Amino acid sequence: CASSIGETGGWTEAFF.

Concerning this clone itself: Distinct nucleotide sequences in the sample also encode this CDR3. J is TRBJ2-5 and V is TRBV5-4; TRBD2 matches 8 bases. CDR3 length: 15 amino acids. The V and J ends lost 1 base and 5 bases, in that order; junction bases with no gene match: 7. Germline assignment: CDR1 SGHNT and CDR2 YYREEE (reference sequence). CDR3: CASSLRTGRAETQYF. The CDR3 DNA sequence: TGTGCCAGCAGCTTGCGGACCGGGAGGGCGGAGACCCAGTACTTC.

The V call is TRBV19, the J call TRBJ2-5; a possible D gene is TRBD1 (5 bases). The germline gives CDR1 LNHDA, CDR2 SQIVND (reference sequence). The V end was cut by 1 base, the J end by 5 bases, with 11 bases between. The CDR3 has 14 residues. This CDR3 is CASSIGAGHETQYF. CDR3 in DNA: TGTGCCAGTAGTATAGGGGCAGGGCATGAGACCCAGTACTTC.

This chain connects TRBV11-1 to TRBJ2-1; D possibly corresponds to TRBD2 (5 bases). Trimming removed 5 bases from V and 3 bases from J, with 8 bases in between. Germline V gene data show CDR1 as SGHAT and CDR2 as FQDESV (reference sequence). The CDR3 is 13 residues long. The DNA for the CDR3 is TGTGCCAGCAGCACCCGGGACTACAATGAGCAGTTCTTC. As protein: CASSTRDYNEQFF.